Below are 26 T cell receptor beta chains sequenced from a single sample in a study of T cells after somatic rescue of genetic block (dated by TCRdb to about 2020). The library was built by means of the immunoSEQ multiplex PCR assay. This is the immuneACCESS table as TCRdb keeps it, with only in-frame sequences that have V and J called. A part of the clones is gone; compared with another copy, unresolved V genes explain less than half, and the rest is unexplained. For this sample there are fewer than 15,000 clones; around 70% appear just once. The ten largest clones capture approximately 15% of the sample. The specimen was peripheral blood mononuclear cells (PBMCs). The receptors originated from a boy between 10 and 17 years old.

The V call is TRBV6-1, the J call TRBJ2-1; 7 bases map to TRBD1. The V gene end was trimmed by 6 bases and the J gene end by 2 bases; junction bases not matched to a gene: 7. Germline V gives CDR1 MNHNS, CDR2 SASEGT. CDR3 length: 15 amino acids. CDR3 protein: CASRARDSTYNEQFF. CDR3 DNA: TGTGCCAGCAGGGCCCGGGACAGCACCTACAATGAGCAGTTCTTC.

The gene calls are TRBV15 and TRBJ2-7; 7 bases align to TRBD1. J gave up 2 bases and V 3 bases, and 4 bases lay outside the gene matches. CDR3 length equals 14 residues. Germline lookup yields CDR1 LNHNV and CDR2 YYDKDF (reference sequence). The CDR3 region is CATSRGDRAYEQYF. In DNA, the CDR3 is TGTGCCACCAGCAGGGGGGACAGAGCCTACGAGCAGTACTTC. The entire variable domain, with the rest obtained from reference TRBV15 and TRBJ2-7, is as follows: DAMVIQNPRYQVTQFGKPVTLSCSQTLNHNVMYWYQQKSSQAPKLLFHYYDKDFNNEADTPDNFQSRRPNTSFCFLDIRSPGLGDTAMYLCATSRGDRAYEQYFGPGTRLTVT.

This clone was seen a single time. V usage is TRBV4-1 and J usage is TRBJ2-1, with 11 bases aligning to TRBD2. There are 16 residues in the CDR3. V lost 6 bases to trimming and J lost 2 bases; unmatched junction nucleotides: 6. The germline V gene has CDR1 MGHRA and CDR2 YSYEKL. CDR3 region: CASRDPGLAAYNEQFF. CDR3 coding DNA: TGCGCCAGCAGGGACCCGGGACTAGCGGCCTACAATGAGCAGTTCTTC.

The V and J genes are TRBV5-6 and TRBJ1-1, with unresolved D. Trimming shortened V by 2 bases and J by 0 bases, and 8 bases separated the two germline ends. Germline CDR1 reads SGHDT; CDR2 reads YYEEEE. CDR3 length: 14 amino acids. CDR3 nucleotide sequence: TGTGCCAGCAGCTTCGGGAGGATGAACACTGAAGCTTTCTTT. Amino acid sequence: CASSFGRMNTEAFF.

The rearrangement joins TRBV11-2 to TRBJ2-3; TRBD1 is a possible D gene (5 bases). This CDR3 has 14 amino acids. Germline values: CDR1 SGHAT, CDR2 FQNNGV. V was shortened by 4 bases and J by 5 bases, with 13 bases between the two germline ends. CDR3 DNA: TGTGCCAGCAGCTCTTATTGGGGCGGAGATACGCAGTATTTT. This codes for CASSSYWGGDTQYF.

The chain carries TRBV10-2 and TRBJ2-7, with 7 bases lining up with TRBD1. The CDR3 spans 15 residues. V trimming: 5 bases; J trimming: 5 bases; junction bases outside the gene matches: 12. Per the germline V gene, CDR1 is WSHSY and CDR2 is SAAADI. The CDR3 reads CASSRPGQNFHEQYF. The CDR3 DNA reads TGCGCCAGCAGTAGGCCGGGACAGAACTTCCACGAGCAGTACTTC.

The chain has TRBV27 and TRBJ2-7; D gene ambiguous. The V end was cut by 8 bases, the J end by 1 base, with 9 bases between. The CDR3 runs 12 residues. Germline CDR1 reads MNHEY; CDR2 reads SMNVEV (reference sequence). CDR3 nucleotides: TGTGCCAGCGGCCTTAGGTCCTACGAGCAGTACTTC. Translated: CASGLRSYEQYF.

The chain combines TRBV4-1 with TRBJ1-6, with 10 bases lining up with TRBD1. J gave up 7 bases and V 5 bases, and 2 bases lay outside the gene matches. Germline lookup yields CDR1 MGHRA and CDR2 YSYEKL. This CDR3 has 14 residues. CDR3 amino acids: CASSSGQGNSPLHF. The CDR3 DNA reads TGCGCCAGCAGCTCGGGACAGGGGAATTCACCCCTCCACTTT.

The V gene is TRBV19, the J gene TRBJ2-3, with TRBD2 matching over 13 bases. The CDR3 is 18 amino acids. The ends lost 3 bases at V and 2 bases at J; junction bases unmatched: 8. Looked up from germline, CDR1 is LNHDA and CDR2 is SQIVND (reference sequence). The CDR3, as DNA: TGTGCCAGTAGTATGCCCGGACTAGCGGGAGTGGTCACAGATACGCAGTATTTT. This codes for CASSMPGLAGVVTDTQYF. Full variable domain (missing parts from reference TRBV19 and TRBJ2-3): DGGITQSPKYLFRKEGQNVTLSCEQNLNHDAMYWYRQDPGQGLRLIYYSQIVNDFQKGDIAEGYSVSREKKESFPLTVTSAQKNPTAFYLCASSMPGLAGVVTDTQYFGPGTRLTVL.

The V and J genes are TRBV21-1 and TRBJ1-5; TRBD1 is taken as the D call from the table, unchecked against the DNA. TRBV21-1 is a listed pseudogene. This CDR3 is 16 amino acids long. The CDR3 DNA sequence: TGTGCCAGCAACCCTTGGACAGGCTATAGCAATCAGCCCCAGCATTTT. This sequence encodes CASNPWTGYSNQPQHF.

This clone appeared once. The rearrangement uses TRBV5-4 and TRBJ1-2; D may be TRBD1 (6 bases). In germline, CDR1 is SGHNT, CDR2 YYREEE (reference sequence). The CDR3 has 16 residues. V gave up 4 bases and J gave up 4 bases, with 20 bases separating them. The CDR3 region has the DNA TGTGCCAGCAGCCCAAACGGGGGGCTCCAGGGCTATGGCTACACCTTC. Translated, it gives CASSPNGGLQGYGYTF.

V gene TRBV15 combines with J gene TRBJ2-7; D call uncertain. CDR1 and CDR2 from the germline V gene are LNHNV and YYDKDF (reference sequence). The CDR3 consists of 15 residues. V gave up 0 bases and J gave up 5 bases, with 14 bases separating them. CDR3 sequence (DNA): TGTGCCACCAGCAGAGATGTCAGAGGTAGGGACGAGCAGTACTTC. Its translation is CATSRDVRGRDEQYF.

The chain couples TRBV19 to TRBJ2-3; 7 nucleotides align to TRBD1. Germline V gives CDR1 LNHDA, CDR2 SQIVND (reference sequence). The CDR3 totals 15 residues. The ends lost 4 bases at V and 0 bases at J; junction bases unmatched: 4. CDR3 residues: CASSRTGPSTDTQYF. CDR3 DNA: TGTGCCAGTAGTAGGACAGGTCCTAGCACAGATACGCAGTATTTT.

The V call is TRBV5-1, the J call TRBJ2-3, with TRBD2 matching over 11 bases. V lost 4 bases, J lost 0 bases, and 4 bases stayed unmatched. Germline loops: CDR1 SGHRS, CDR2 YFSETQ. The CDR3 spans 16 residues. DNA of the CDR3: TGCGCCAGCAGCCCCCGGACTAGCGGGAGCACAGATACGCAGTATTTT. It specifies CASSPRTSGSTDTQYF.

This chain links TRBV5-1 with TRBJ1-1; D is undetermined. Per the germline V gene, CDR1 is SGHRS and CDR2 is YFSETQ. The CDR3 has 13 amino acids. Trimming took off 4 bases at V and 1 base at J, with 8 bases between the two ends. CDR3 sequence: CASSSGQNTEAFF. The CDR3 nucleotides read TGCGCCAGCAGCAGTGGCCAGAACACTGAAGCTTTCTTT. Full variable domain (outside the CDR3, taken from reference TRBV5-1 and TRBJ1-1): KAGVTQTPRYLIKTRGQQVTLSCSPISGHRSVSWYQQTPGQGLQFLFEYFSETQRNKGNFPGRFSGRQFSNSRSEMNVSTLELGDSALYLCASSSGQNTEAFFGQGTRLTVV.

The rearrangement uses TRBV29-1 and TRBJ1-2; D is uncertain. This CDR3 region has 12 residues. Germline CDR1 SQVTM, CDR2 ANQGSEA. Trimming shortened V by 6 bases and J by 5 bases, and 13 bases separated the two germline ends. CDR3 amino acids: CSVGLGSYGYTF. The DNA of the CDR3 is TGCAGCGTAGGACTAGGGAGTTATGGCTACACCTTC. Variable domain in full (rest from reference TRBV29-1 and TRBJ1-2): SAVISQKPSRDICQRGTSLTIQCQVDSQVTMMFWYRQQPGQSLTLIATANQGSEATYESGFVIDKFPISRPNLTFSTLTVSNMSPEDSSIYLCSVGLGSYGYTFGSGTRLTVV.

The gene calls are TRBV5-1 and TRBJ2-1; unclear D gene. The germline V and J ends were trimmed by 5 bases and 8 bases, with 20 bases remaining between them. CDR1 is SGHRS, CDR2 YFSETQ, per germline. There are 15 residues in the CDR3. The CDR3 region has the DNA TGCGCCAGCAGGCCAATTCTGGGGAATACGTATGAGCAGTTCTTC. Translated, it gives CASRPILGNTYEQFF.

The chain couples TRBV7-9 to TRBJ1-1, with D unresolved. Germline CDR1 is SEHNR and CDR2 is FQNEAQ (reference sequence). V was trimmed by 1 base and J by 1 base, leaving 13 bases between them. This CDR3 is 16 amino acids long. CDR3 nucleotide sequence: TGTGCCAGCAGCTTAGAGGTTTGGGTGGGGAACACTGAAGCTTTCTTT. Protein: CASSLEVWVGNTEAFF.

V is TRBV5-1 and J is TRBJ2-7, with D tentatively TRBD1 (6 bases). Germline V lookup: CDR1 SGHRS, CDR2 YFSETQ. CDR3 size: 15 residues. Between the trimmed V and J ends, which lost 1 base and 5 bases, there was a span of 16 bases. CDR3 region: CASSLWGQHPHEQYF. Here the CDR3 DNA reads TGCGCCAGCAGCTTGTGGGGGCAACACCCCCACGAGCAGTACTTC. Full variable domain (rest looked up from reference TRBV5-1 and TRBJ2-7): KAGVTQTPRYLIKTRGQQVTLSCSPISGHRSVSWYQQTPGQGLQFLFEYFSETQRNKGNFPGRFSGRQFSNSRSEMNVSTLELGDSALYLCASSLWGQHPHEQYFGPGTRLTVT.

This sequence joins TRBV2 and TRBJ1-6, with a tentative D call TRBD1 (6 bases). Germline-derived CDR1 and CDR2 are SNHLY and FYNNEI. CDR3 length equals 16 residues. Deletions cut 7 bases from V and 4 bases from J, with 17 bases between. The CDR3 coding sequence is TGTGCCAGCATTCTAGCCACCGGGACATATAATTCACCCCTCCACTTT. Amino acids: CASILATGTYNSPLHF. The complete variable domain, with remaining parts taken from reference TRBV2 and TRBJ1-6, reads EPEVTQTPSHQVTQMGQEVILRCVPISNHLYFYWYRQILGQKVEFLVSFYNNEISEKSEIFDDQFSVERPDGSNFTLKIRSTKLEDSAMYFCASILATGTYNSPLHFGNGTRLTVT.

This clone was counted once. The chain combines TRBV5-1 with TRBJ1-4, with D possibly being TRBD1 (5 bases). Germline CDR1 is SGHRS and CDR2 is YFSETQ. The CDR3 sequence is 15 residues long. V gave up 0 bases and J gave up 4 bases, with 10 bases separating them. The CDR3 here is CASSLGQGGNEKLFF. For the CDR3, the DNA is TGCGCCAGCAGCTTGGGTCAGGGTGGTAATGAAAAACTGTTTTTT.

The V call is TRBV5-1, the J call TRBJ1-4; TRBD1 might be the D (6 bases). V shed 5 bases and J shed 4 bases, with 6 bases lying between them. Germline V gene sequence: CDR1 SGHRS, CDR2 YFSETQ. The CDR3 runs to 12 residues. The CDR3 coding sequence is TGCGCCAGCAGGGACAGTAATGAAAAACTGTTTTTT. The encoded protein is CASRDSNEKLFF. The full variable domain, its missing parts supplied by reference TRBV5-1 and TRBJ1-4, is KAGVTQTPRYLIKTRGQQVTLSCSPISGHRSVSWYQQTPGQGLQFLFEYFSETQRNKGNFPGRFSGRQFSNSRSEMNVSTLELGDSALYLCASRDSNEKLFFGSGTQLSVL.

This clone was observed a few times. The rearrangement uses TRBV14 and TRBJ1-6, with D tentatively TRBD1 (5 bases). Germline V CDR1 and CDR2: SGHDN, FVKESK. This CDR3 is built from 14 residues. V gave up 3 bases and J gave up 13 bases, with 16 bases separating them. The CDR3 sequence: CASSQAGSLNPLHF. In DNA, the CDR3 is TGTGCCAGCAGCCAGGCAGGGTCCCTGAATCCCCTCCACTTT.

The rearrangement links TRBV6-5 to TRBJ1-1; D possibly corresponds to TRBD1 (5 bases). Germline CDR1 reads MNHEY; CDR2 reads SVGAGI. The CDR3 extends over 15 amino acids. Trimming removed 5 bases from V and 1 base from J, with 14 bases in between. CDR3 amino acids: CASSPGSGRNTEAFF. The CDR3 nucleotides read TGTGCCAGCAGTCCGGGATCGGGACGGAACACTGAAGCTTTCTTT.

The rearrangement links TRBV9 to TRBJ2-2, with D uncertain. The V end was cut by 0 bases, the J end by 4 bases, with 7 bases between. The length of the CDR3 is 14 residues. Per germline, CDR1 SGDLS and CDR2 YYNGEE. In nucleotides, the CDR3 is TGTGCCAGCAGCGTAGAGTCCTTCACCGGGGAGCTGTTTTTT. Translation gives CASSVESFTGELFF.

Details on this clone: The sample holds other DNA sequences that translate to the same CDR3. The chain couples TRBV6-6 to TRBJ2-7, with D unclear. This CDR3 contains 13 residues. The V and J ends lost 0 bases and 5 bases respectively, with 8 bases between them. Germline V gene sequence: CDR1 MNHNY, CDR2 SVGAGI (reference sequence). The CDR3 reads CASSYSLGDEQYF. In nucleotides, the CDR3 is TGTGCCAGCAGTTACTCCCTCGGCGACGAGCAGTACTTC.